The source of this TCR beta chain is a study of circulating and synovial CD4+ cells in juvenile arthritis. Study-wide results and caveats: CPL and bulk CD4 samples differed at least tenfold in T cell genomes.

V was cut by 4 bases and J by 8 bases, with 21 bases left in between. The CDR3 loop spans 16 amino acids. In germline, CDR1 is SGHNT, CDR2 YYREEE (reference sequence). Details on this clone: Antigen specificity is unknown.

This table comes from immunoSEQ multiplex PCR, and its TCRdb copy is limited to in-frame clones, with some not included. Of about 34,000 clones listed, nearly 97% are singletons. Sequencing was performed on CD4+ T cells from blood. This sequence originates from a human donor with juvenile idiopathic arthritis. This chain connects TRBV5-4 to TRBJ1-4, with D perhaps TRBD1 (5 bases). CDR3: CASSRGGVEAREKLFF. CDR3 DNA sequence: TGTGCCAGCAGCCGGGGGGGGGTCGAGGCTCGCGAAAAACTGTTTTTT. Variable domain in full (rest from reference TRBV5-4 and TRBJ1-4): ETGVTQSPTHLIKTRGQQVTLRCSSQSGHNTVSWYQQALGQGPQFIFQYYREEENGRGNFPPRFSGLQFPNYSSELNVNALELDDSALYLCASSRGGVEAREKLFFGSGTQLSVL.